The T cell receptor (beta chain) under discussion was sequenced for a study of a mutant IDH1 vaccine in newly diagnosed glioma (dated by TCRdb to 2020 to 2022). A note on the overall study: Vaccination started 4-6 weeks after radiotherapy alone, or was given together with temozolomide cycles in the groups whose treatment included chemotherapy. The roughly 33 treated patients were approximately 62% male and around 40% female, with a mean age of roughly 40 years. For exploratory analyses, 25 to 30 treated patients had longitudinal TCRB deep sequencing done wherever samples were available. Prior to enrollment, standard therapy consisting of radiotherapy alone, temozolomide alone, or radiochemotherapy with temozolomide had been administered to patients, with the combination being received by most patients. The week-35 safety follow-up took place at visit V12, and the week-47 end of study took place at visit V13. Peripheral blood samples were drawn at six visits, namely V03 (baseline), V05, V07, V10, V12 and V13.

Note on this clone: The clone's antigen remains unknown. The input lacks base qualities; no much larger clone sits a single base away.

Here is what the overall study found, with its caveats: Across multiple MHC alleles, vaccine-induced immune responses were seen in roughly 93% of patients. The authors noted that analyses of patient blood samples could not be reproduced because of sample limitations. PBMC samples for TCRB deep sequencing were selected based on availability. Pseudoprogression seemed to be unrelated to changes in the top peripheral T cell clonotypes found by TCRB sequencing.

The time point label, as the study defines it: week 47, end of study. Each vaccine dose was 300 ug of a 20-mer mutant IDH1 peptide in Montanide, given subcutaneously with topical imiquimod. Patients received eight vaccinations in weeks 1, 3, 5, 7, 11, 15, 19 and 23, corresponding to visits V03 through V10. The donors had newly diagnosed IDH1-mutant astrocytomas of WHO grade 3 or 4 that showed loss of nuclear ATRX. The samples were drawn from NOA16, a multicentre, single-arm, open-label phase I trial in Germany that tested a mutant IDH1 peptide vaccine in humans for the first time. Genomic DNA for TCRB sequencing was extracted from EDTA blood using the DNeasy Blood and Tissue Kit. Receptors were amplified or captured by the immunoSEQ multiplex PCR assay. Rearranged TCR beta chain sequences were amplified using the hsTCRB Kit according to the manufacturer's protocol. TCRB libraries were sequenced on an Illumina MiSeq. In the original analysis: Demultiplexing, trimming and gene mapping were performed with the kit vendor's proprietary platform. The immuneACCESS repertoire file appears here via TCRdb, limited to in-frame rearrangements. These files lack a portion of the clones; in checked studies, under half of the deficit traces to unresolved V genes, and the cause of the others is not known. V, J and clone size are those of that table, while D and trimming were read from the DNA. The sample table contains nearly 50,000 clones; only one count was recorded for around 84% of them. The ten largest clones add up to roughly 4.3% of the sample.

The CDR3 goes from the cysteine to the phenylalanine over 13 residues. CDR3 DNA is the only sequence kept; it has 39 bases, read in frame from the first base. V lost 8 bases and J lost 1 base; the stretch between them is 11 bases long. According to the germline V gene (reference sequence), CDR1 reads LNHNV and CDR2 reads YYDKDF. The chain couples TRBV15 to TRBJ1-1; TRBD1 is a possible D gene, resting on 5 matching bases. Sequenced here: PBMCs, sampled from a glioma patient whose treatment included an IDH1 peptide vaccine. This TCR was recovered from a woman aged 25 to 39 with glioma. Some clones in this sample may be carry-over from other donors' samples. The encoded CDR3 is CATVRQPNTEAFF. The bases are TGTGCCACCGTGCGACAGCCGAACACTGAAGCTTTCTTT.